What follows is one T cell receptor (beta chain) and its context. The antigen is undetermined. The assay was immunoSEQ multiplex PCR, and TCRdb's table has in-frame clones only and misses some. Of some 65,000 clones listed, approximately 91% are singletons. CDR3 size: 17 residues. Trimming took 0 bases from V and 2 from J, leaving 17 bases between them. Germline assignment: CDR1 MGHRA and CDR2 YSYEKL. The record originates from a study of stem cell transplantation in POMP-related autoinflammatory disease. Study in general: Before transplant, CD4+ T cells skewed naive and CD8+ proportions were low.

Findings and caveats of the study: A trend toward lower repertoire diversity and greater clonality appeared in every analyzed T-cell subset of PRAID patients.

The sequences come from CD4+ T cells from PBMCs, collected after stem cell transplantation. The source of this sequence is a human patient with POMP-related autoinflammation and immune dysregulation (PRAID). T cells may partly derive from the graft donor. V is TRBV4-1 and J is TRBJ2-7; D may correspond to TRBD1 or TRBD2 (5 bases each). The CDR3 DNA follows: TGCGCCAGCAGCCAAGATTTAGGGGCGACTACCCCCTACGAGCAGTACGTC. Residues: CASSQDLGATTPYEQYV.